The 4 T cell receptor beta chains below were found in one sample sequenced in a study of PD-1 blockade in classical Hodgkin lymphoma. Following autologous stem cell transplantation, relapse occurred in every patient, and exposure to brentuximab vedotin varied. The table came from immunoSEQ multiplex PCR; TCRdb's copy has only in-frame clones and leaves some out. The table records some 25,000 clones, less than 80% of them present only once. The sample in question was peripheral blood mononuclear cells (PBMCs), obtained before the second cycle of nivolumab. The receptors derive from a human donor with classical Hodgkin lymphoma.

This clone has more than one count but fewer than ten. The chain combines TRBV2 with TRBJ1-1, with D uncertain. This CDR3 region has 10 residues. Looked up from germline, CDR1 is SNHLY and CDR2 is FYNNEI. With 3 bases removed from V and 11 bases from J, the gap between germline ends came to 7 bases. The CDR3 protein is CASSDLGAFF. In DNA form, the CDR3 reads TGTGCCAGCAGTGATCTTGGCGCTTTCTTT.

The chain combines TRBV6-1 with TRBJ2-7; 8 bases align to TRBD1. CDR3 length: 15 residues. J gave up 6 bases and V 8 bases, and 15 bases lay outside the gene matches. Germline V gene sequence: CDR1 MNHNS, CDR2 SASEGT. The CDR3 reads CASVEGQARVGEQYF. CDR3 nucleotides: TGTGCCAGCGTTGAGGGACAGGCCAGGGTCGGCGAGCAGTACTTC.

This clone occurred a few times. This CDR3 reads CASSLSGFVGNQPQHF. CDR3 DNA: TGTGCCAGCAGCTTGTCGGGGTTCGTTGGGAATCAGCCCCAGCATTTT. The V gene is TRBV5-6, the J gene TRBJ1-5; D gene unclear. The germline V gene encodes CDR1 SGHDT and CDR2 YYEEEE. The CDR3 has 16 amino acids. Deletions cut 1 base from V and 4 bases from J, with 15 bases between. The whole variable domain, remainder taken from reference TRBV5-6 and TRBJ1-5, is DAGVTQSPTHLIKTRGQQVTLRCSPKSGHDTVSWYQQALGQGPQFIFQYYEEEERQRGNFPDRFSGHQFPNYSSELNVNALLLGDSALYLCASSLSGFVGNQPQHFGDGTRLSIL.

This sequence joins TRBV29-1 and TRBJ1-5; 8 nucleotides line up with TRBD1. V was clipped by 6 bases and J by 0 bases; unmatched bases: 4. Per the germline V gene, CDR1 is SQVTM and CDR2 is ANQGSEA. This CDR3 region has 14 residues. The CDR3 is CSVGTGYSNQPQHF. CDR3 sequence (DNA): TGCAGCGTCGGGACAGGTTATAGCAATCAGCCCCAGCATTTT.